Detailed here is one TCR beta chain. Its target is unknown. There are 13 residues in the CDR3. V gave up 1 base and J gave up 4 bases, with 6 bases separating them. Germline V CDR1 and CDR2: SGHRS, YFSETQ. Measured with immunoSEQ multiplex PCR; TCRdb has only the in-frame clones, and not every one. This table holds under 70,000 clones, about nine tenths found once. This entry comes from a study of OX40 agonist ivuxolimab in advanced cancers. About the study: Among those enrolled, mean age was around 55 years (range roughly 20 to 80) and 82.7% were male. 30% to 40% of patients had received prior checkpoint inhibitor therapy.

Findings of the study overall: Not determined was the antigen specificity of the expanded peripheral T cells.

The material sequenced was CD4+ or CD8+ T cells sorted from blood, taken in a trial of the OX40 agonist ivuxolimab. The chain has TRBV5-1 and TRBJ1-5, with D maybe TRBD1 (5 bases). The sequence came from an adult with an advanced solid tumor such as melanoma, head and neck, liver or kidney cancer. CDR3 residues: CASSLTGNQPQHF. The CDR3 nucleotides are TGCGCCAGCAGCTTGACAGGTAATCAGCCCCAGCATTTT.